This T cell receptor beta chain was sequenced during a study of OX40 agonist ivuxolimab in advanced cancers. With regard to this clone: As yet, its antigen is unknown.

Germline-derived CDR1 and CDR2 are SGHRS and YFSETQ. V was cut by 4 bases and J by 5 bases, with 10 bases left in between. The CDR3 has 13 amino acids. Assay: immunoSEQ multiplex PCR; the TCRdb copy retains only in-frame clones and omits some. The sample has roughly 60,000 clones, around 90% seen once. Study-level points and caveats: Nonresponders included some who also had low normalized T-cell clonal expansion.

The source of this sequence is an adult with an advanced solid tumor such as melanoma, head and neck, liver or kidney cancer. Sequenced material: CD4+ or CD8+ T cells sorted from blood, taken in a trial of the OX40 agonist ivuxolimab. The V call is TRBV5-1, the J call TRBJ1-3; D uncertain. The CDR3: CASSPGIRNTIYF. DNA for the CDR3: TGCGCCAGCAGCCCGGGGATCCGAAACACCATATATTTT.